The 32 T cell receptor beta chains below were found in one sample sequenced in a study of blood T cell repertoires in COVID-19. Method: immunoSEQ multiplex PCR; TCRdb's copy keeps in-frame clones and lacks some. Found here are 230,000 or so clones, 85% to 90% of them singletons; the top ten hold 2% to 2.5%. Material: peripheral blood. These receptors were obtained from a woman in her sixties with COVID-19, enrolled during active disease.

The count of this clone is one. The chain carries TRBV3-1 (or the pseudogene TRBV3-2) and TRBJ1-2, with D uncertain. Trimming took 0 bases from V and 6 from J, leaving 11 bases between them. Germline V lookup: CDR1 LGHDT, CDR2 YNNKEL (reference sequence). The CDR3 is 14 residues long. The CDR3 loop is CASSQEATSHGYTF. Written as DNA, the CDR3 is TGTGCCAGCAGCCAAGAGGCGACATCCCATGGCTACACCTTC.

V is TRBV7-2 and J is TRBJ1-2; no clear D gene. The CDR3 totals 15 residues. Germline V lookup: CDR1 SGHTA, CDR2 FQGNSA. V dropped 1 base and J dropped 5 bases, with 14 bases sitting between them. Here the CDR3 reads CASSLGFSREYGYTF. DNA of the CDR3: TGTGCCAGCAGCTTAGGGTTCTCGCGGGAATATGGCTACACCTTC.

V and J are TRBV15 and TRBJ1-2; D is uncertain. Germline CDR1 reads LNHNV; CDR2 reads YYDKDF (reference sequence). The CDR3 is made up of 15 amino acids. Trimming took 4 bases from V and 4 from J, leaving 16 bases between them. In DNA form, the CDR3 reads TGTGCCACCAGCACGTCGATCGCAGATATCTATGGCTACACCTTC. Translating it yields CATSTSIADIYGYTF.

This chain joins TRBV10-3 and TRBJ1-1; possible D gene TRBD1, 5 bases. CDR3 length: 16 residues. Germline V gene lookup returns CDR1 ENHRY and CDR2 SYGVKD. Trimming cost V 1 base and J 0 bases, with 12 bases left between them. CDR3: CAISEYRPSMNTEAFF. The CDR3 nucleotides are TGTGCCATCAGTGAGTACAGGCCGTCGATGAACACTGAAGCTTTCTTT.

The chain recombines TRBV7-8 with TRBJ1-2; perhaps TRBD1 as D (6 bases). The germline gives CDR1 SGHVS, CDR2 FQNEAQ. Between the trimmed V and J ends, which lost 3 bases and 7 bases, there was a span of 12 bases. There are 13 residues in the CDR3. CDR3 sequence reads: CASSLSQGAGYTF. Written as DNA, the CDR3 is TGTGCCAGCAGCTTGTCACAGGGCGCTGGCTACACCTTC.

The rearrangement joins TRBV6-5 to TRBJ1-5; D gene unclear. This CDR3 is built from 14 residues. Germline V CDR1 and CDR2: MNHEY, SVGAGI. With 0 bases removed from V and 3 bases from J, the gap between germline ends came to 6 bases. The CDR3 region is CASSYSAANQPQHF. Written as DNA, the CDR3 is TGTGCCAGCAGTTACTCGGCGGCCAATCAGCCCCAGCATTTT.

The chain combines TRBV30 with TRBJ1-2, with 8 bases matching TRBD1. Trimming cost V 0 bases and J 10 bases; bases outside gene matches: 7. Germline CDR1 is GTSNPN and CDR2 is SVGIG (reference sequence). The CDR3 has 13 amino acids. The chain's CDR3 is CAWSVGAGGYYTF. The CDR3 DNA reads TGTGCCTGGAGTGTCGGGGCAGGGGGCTACTACACCTTC.

The rearrangement links TRBV7-2 to TRBJ1-2, with 7 positions matching TRBD1. V lost 6 bases to trimming and J lost 8 bases; unmatched junction nucleotides: 9. The CDR3 runs to 13 residues. Germline V CDR1 and CDR2: SGHTA, FQGNSA. CDR3 nucleotides: TGTGCCAGCAGAAGGCAGGGGGATGAGGGCTACACCTTC. It specifies CASRRQGDEGYTF.

The rearrangement uses TRBV5-1 and TRBJ1-4; 10 bases line up with TRBD1. CDR1 is SGHRS, CDR2 YFSETQ, per germline. After removal of 4 bases from V and 7 bases from J, the junction contained 4 bases not matched to a gene. The CDR3 extends over 14 amino acids. The CDR3 nucleotides are TGCGCCAGCAGCCTAGACAGGGGGCGTGAAAAACTGTTTTTT. This sequence encodes CASSLDRGREKLFF. The full variable domain, completed using reference TRBV5-1 and TRBJ1-4, is KAGVTQTPRYLIKTRGQQVTLSCSPISGHRSVSWYQQTPGQGLQFLFEYFSETQRNKGNFPGRFSGRQFSNSRSEMNVSTLELGDSALYLCASSLDRGREKLFFGSGTQLSVL.

Written as DNA, the CDR3 is TGTGCCAGCAGCTTAGATGACAGGGGGGATAACACTGAAGCTTTCTTT. Translating it yields CASSLDDRGDNTEAFF. The gene calls are TRBV7-9 and TRBJ1-1; 9 positions match TRBD1. The germline V gene has CDR1 SEHNR and CDR2 FQNEAQ (reference sequence). This CDR3 has 16 residues. Trimming removed 1 base from V and 2 bases from J; junction bases left unmatched: 5.

V is TRBV19 and J is TRBJ1-2; the match to TRBD1 covers 9 bases. The CDR3 is made up of 15 amino acids. Germline V gene data show CDR1 as LNHDA and CDR2 as SQIVND (reference sequence). Trimming removed 7 bases from V and 5 bases from J; junction bases left unmatched: 11. The CDR3 sequence is CASKGIQGANYGYTF. The CDR3 DNA follows: TGTGCCAGTAAAGGGATACAGGGGGCGAATTATGGCTACACCTTC.

The gene calls are TRBV19 and TRBJ1-1; the D gene is possibly TRBD1 (6 bases). Trimming stripped 3 bases from V and 2 bases from J, with 10 bases between. The CDR3 length is 14 residues. In germline, CDR1 is LNHDA, CDR2 SQIVND (reference sequence). CDR3 sequence (DNA): TGTGCCAGTAGTATCCGACAGGATAACACTGAAGCTTTCTTT. Protein product: CASSIRQDNTEAFF.

The rearrangement uses TRBV19 and TRBJ1-3; D call uncertain. Deletions cut 5 bases from V and 0 bases from J, with 8 bases between. The CDR3 spans 14 residues. Germline loops: CDR1 LNHDA, CDR2 SQIVND (reference sequence). The chain's CDR3 is CASSFTGSGNTIYF. CDR3 DNA: TGTGCCAGTAGTTTCACGGGCTCTGGAAACACCATATATTTT.

This chain joins TRBV2 and TRBJ2-2; D ambiguous. This CDR3 has 14 residues. Germline values: CDR1 SNHLY, CDR2 FYNNEI. The V end was cut by 5 bases, the J end by 4 bases, with 11 bases between. CDR3 nucleotide sequence: TGTGCCAGCAGTCTGGGCAGGTCCACCGGGGAGCTGTTTTTT. It specifies CASSLGRSTGELFF.

This chain links TRBV7-2 with TRBJ1-3; D gene unclear. Germline V gene data show CDR1 as SGHTA and CDR2 as FQGNSA. Trimming removed 4 bases from V and 4 bases from J, with 17 bases in between. This CDR3 comprises 16 residues. The CDR3 here is CASSSQIGVPGNTIYF. The DNA of the CDR3 is TGTGCCAGCAGCTCCCAGATCGGGGTTCCAGGAAACACCATATATTTT.

The rearrangement joins TRBV27 to TRBJ1-5, with TRBD1 matching over 8 bases. Germline V gene data show CDR1 as MNHEY and CDR2 as SMNVEV (reference sequence). The CDR3 covers 14 residues. The V and J ends lost 6 bases and 3 bases, in that order; junction bases with no gene match: 4. CDR3 nucleotides: TGTGCCAGCAGAGGACAGGGTTTCAATCAGCCCCAGCATTTT. Translating it yields CASRGQGFNQPQHF.

The rearrangement uses TRBV11-2 and TRBJ2-5, with 9 bases matching TRBD1. The J segment lost 5 bases and the V segment lost 1 base, leaving 8 bases of the junction unmatched. The CDR3 is 16 residues long. The germline V gene encodes CDR1 SGHAT and CDR2 FQNNGV. The CDR3 loop is CASSLGPGTGQETQYF. As DNA, the CDR3 is TGTGCCAGCAGCTTAGGTCCCGGGACAGGGCAGGAGACCCAGTACTTC.

The V gene is TRBV9, the J gene TRBJ1-2; D is perhaps TRBD1 (5 bases). Germline V gene lookup returns CDR1 SGDLS and CDR2 YYNGEE. The CDR3 is 13 residues long. V was trimmed by 9 bases and J by 6 bases, leaving 18 bases between them. The CDR3 is CAIEEGMRNGYTF. In DNA form, the CDR3 reads TGTGCCATTGAGGAGGGGATGAGGAATGGCTACACCTTC.

J is TRBJ2-7 and V is TRBV6-2 or TRBV6-3; D is perhaps TRBD1 (5 bases). The CDR3 runs to 14 residues. Germline assignment: CDR1 MNHEY and CDR2 SVGEGT. Trimming left V 4 bases short and J 6 bases short, with 16 bases between. CDR3 nucleotide sequence: TGTGCCAGCAGTTTACCTTCAGGGTTGGGCGAGCAGTACTTC. Encoded protein: CASSLPSGLGEQYF.

V gene TRBV21-1 combines with J gene TRBJ1-1. TRBV21-1 is tagged as a pseudogene. CDR3 size: 20 residues. This CDR3 is CASSTKHHGVHRLLIGEAFF. CDR3 nucleotide sequence: TGTGCCAGCAGCACTAAACACCACGGGGTACACCGGCTATTAATCGGGGAAGCTTTCTTT.

V usage is TRBV4-1 and J usage is TRBJ1-1, with TRBD1 as a possible D gene (6 bases). Germline lookup yields CDR1 MGHRA and CDR2 YSYEKL. V lost 3 bases to trimming and J lost 4 bases, with 18 bases between them. This CDR3 comprises 16 residues. CDR3 sequence: CASSQTQSGAGTEAFF. In DNA, the CDR3 is TGCGCCAGCAGCCAGACTCAATCAGGGGCGGGCACTGAAGCTTTCTTT.

V usage is TRBV7-2 and J usage is TRBJ1-4; no clear D. Deletions cut 2 bases from V and 4 bases from J, with 8 bases between. This CDR3 is built from 14 residues. CDR1 and CDR2 from the germline V gene are SGHTA and FQGNSA. The CDR3 loop is CASSLMRFNEKLFF. CDR3 nucleotide sequence: TGTGCCAGCAGCTTAATGAGGTTTAATGAAAAACTGTTTTTT.

The chain joins TRBV15 to TRBJ1-2, with unresolved D. This CDR3 is 13 amino acids long. The germline V and J ends were trimmed by 0 bases and 7 bases, with 9 bases remaining between them. Germline values: CDR1 LNHNV, CDR2 YYDKDF (reference sequence). The CDR3 DNA reads TGTGCCACCAGCAGAGATCAAGCCTTTGGCTACACCTTC. This codes for CATSRDQAFGYTF. Full variable domain (outside the CDR3, taken from reference TRBV15 and TRBJ1-2): DAMVIQNPRYQVTQFGKPVTLSCSQTLNHNVMYWYQQKSSQAPKLLFHYYDKDFNNEADTPDNFQSRRPNTSFCFLDIRSPGLGDTAMYLCATSRDQAFGYTFGSGTRLTVV.

The rearrangement uses TRBV5-6 and TRBJ1-5; 8 bases are shared with TRBD1. The CDR3 loop spans 15 amino acids. Trimming at V came to 3 bases and at J to 4 bases, leaving 6 bases not matched to a gene. Germline-derived CDR1 and CDR2 are SGHDT and YYEEEE. The CDR3: CASSWGTGRNQPQHF. The CDR3 coding sequence is TGTGCCAGCAGCTGGGGGACAGGCAGGAATCAGCCCCAGCATTTT.

V usage is TRBV5-6 and J usage is TRBJ1-2; the D gene is possibly TRBD1 (6 bases). Trimming pared 5 bases from V and 3 bases from J, leaving 14 bases between. In germline, CDR1 is SGHDT, CDR2 YYEEEE. The CDR3 runs to 14 residues. The chain's CDR3 is CASRFLKGDYGYTF. The CDR3 DNA is TGTGCCAGCAGGTTCTTAAAGGGGGACTATGGCTACACCTTC.

The chain employs TRBV2 and TRBJ2-7; TRBD1 is a possible D gene (5 bases). Germline V gives CDR1 SNHLY, CDR2 FYNNEI. The V end lost 6 bases, the J end lost 3 bases, and 12 bases lay between the germline ends. This CDR3 is 13 amino acids long. CDR3 DNA: TGTGCCAGCAGACAGGAGATAGACTACGAGCAGTACTTC. It yields the protein CASRQEIDYEQYF.

This clone turned up a few times. The chain employs TRBV7-9 and TRBJ1-2, with no clear D. CDR3 length equals 13 residues. CDR1 SEHNR and CDR2 FQNEAQ come from the germline V gene (reference sequence). Trimming removed 3 bases from V and 8 bases from J, with 13 bases in between. This chain's CDR3 is CASSLSGPWGYTF. The CDR3, as DNA: TGTGCCAGCAGCTTGTCAGGCCCCTGGGGCTACACCTTC.

The gene calls are TRBV18 and TRBJ2-7, with D unresolved. V lost 5 bases, J lost 4 bases, and 9 bases lay in between. Looked up from germline, CDR1 is KGHSH and CDR2 is LQKENI. The CDR3 covers 12 residues. In nucleotides, the CDR3 is TGTGCCAGCTCATCCGACGGGTACGAGCAGTACTTC. As protein: CASSSDGYEQYF.

The genes are TRBV27 and TRBJ1-6; D is unclear. V shed 5 bases and J shed 0 bases, with 17 bases lying between them. This CDR3 comprises 18 residues. Germline V lookup: CDR1 MNHEY, CDR2 SMNVEV (reference sequence). The CDR3 region has the DNA TGTGCCAGCAGTATACTCACACCGGGGAGCTCCTATAATTCACCCCTCCACTTT. It codes for CASSILTPGSSYNSPLHF.

The chain couples TRBV25-1 to TRBJ2-3; 12 positions match TRBD2. Per germline, CDR1 MGHDK and CDR2 SYGVNS. After removal of 4 bases from V and 1 base from J, the junction contained 6 bases not matched to a gene. The CDR3 totals 17 residues. The CDR3 DNA sequence: TGTGCCAGCAGTGGGCTAGCGGGGGGGCCGGGCACAGATACGCAGTATTTT. It codes for CASSGLAGGPGTDTQYF. The entire variable domain, with the rest obtained from reference TRBV25-1 and TRBJ2-3, is as follows: EADIYQTPRYLVIGTGKKITLECSQTMGHDKMYWYQQDPGMELHLIHYSYGVNSTEKGDLSSESTVSRIRTEHFPLTLESARPSHTSQYLCASSGLAGGPGTDTQYFGPGTRLTVL.

The chain carries TRBV7-2 and TRBJ1-3, with D possibly being TRBD1 (5 bases). This CDR3 region has 17 residues. The V end lost 1 base, the J end lost 0 bases, and 13 bases lay between the germline ends. Germline lookup yields CDR1 SGHTA and CDR2 FQGNSA. The CDR3 bases are TGTGCCAGCAGCTTAGTGGAGGGGCCCAACTCTGGAAACACCATATATTTT. Protein sequence: CASSLVEGPNSGNTIYF.

The chain uses TRBV27 and TRBJ1-5, with a weak D call TRBD1 (6 bases). Germline V gene data show CDR1 as MNHEY and CDR2 as SMNVEV (reference sequence). The CDR3 runs to 14 residues. The V end lost 5 bases, the J end lost 5 bases, and 13 bases lay between the germline ends. DNA of the CDR3: TGTGCCAGCAGTCAGACAGGCGAATATCAGCCCCAGCATTTT. It yields the protein CASSQTGEYQPQHF.